This TCR beta chain was sequenced during a study of control samples from healthy donors and cancer patients. This table comes from immunoSEQ multiplex PCR, and its TCRdb copy is limited to in-frame clones, with some not included. Here the sample spans some 130,000 clones, over 80% being singletons. Germline CDR1 is LNHDA and CDR2 is SQIVND (reference sequence). This CDR3 is 14 amino acids long. V was cut by 8 bases and J by 0 bases, with 11 bases left in between. The rearrangement links TRBV19 to TRBJ1-3; D remains unclear. Sample: blood. The receptor was derived from a woman aged 45-65 years in good health. The CDR3 nucleotides are TGTGCCAGTCAGGAGGGAGTCTCTGGAAACACCATATATTTT. Its translation: CASQEGVSGNTIYF. The entire variable domain, with the rest obtained from reference TRBV19 and TRBJ1-3, is as follows: DGGITQSPKYLFRKEGQNVTLSCEQNLNHDAMYWYRQDPGQGLRLIYYSQIVNDFQKGDIAEGYSVSREKKESFPLTVTSAQKNPTAFYLCASQEGVSGNTIYFGEGSWLTVV.